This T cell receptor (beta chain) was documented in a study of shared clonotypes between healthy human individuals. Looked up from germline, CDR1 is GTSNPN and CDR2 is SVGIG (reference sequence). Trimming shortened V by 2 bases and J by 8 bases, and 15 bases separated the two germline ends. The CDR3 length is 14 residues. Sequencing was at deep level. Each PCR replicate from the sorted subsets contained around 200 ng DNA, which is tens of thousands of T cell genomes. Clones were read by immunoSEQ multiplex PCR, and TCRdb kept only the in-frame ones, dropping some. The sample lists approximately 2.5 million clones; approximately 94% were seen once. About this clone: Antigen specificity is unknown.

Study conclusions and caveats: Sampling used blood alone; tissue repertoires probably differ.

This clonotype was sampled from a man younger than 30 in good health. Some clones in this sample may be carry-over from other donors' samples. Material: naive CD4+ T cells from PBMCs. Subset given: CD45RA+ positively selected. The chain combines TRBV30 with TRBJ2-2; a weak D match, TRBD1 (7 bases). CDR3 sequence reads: CAWSPGGQLGELFF. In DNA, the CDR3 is TGTGCCTGGAGTCCCGGGGGACAGTTAGGGGAGCTGTTTTTT. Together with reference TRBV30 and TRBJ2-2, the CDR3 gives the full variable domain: SQTIHQWPATLVQPVGSPLSLECTVEGTSNPNLYWYRQAAGRGLQLLFYSVGIGQISSEVPQNLSASRPQDRQFILSSKKLLLSDSGFYLCAWSPGGQLGELFFGEGSRLTVL.